This T cell receptor beta chain was sequenced in a study of blood T cells in healthy people across ages (dated by TCRdb to the mid-2010s). Notes on the research overall: In model experiments, template switching captured about one uniquely barcoded TCR beta cDNA molecule for every two T cells. Using deep sequencing normalized with unique cDNA molecular identifiers, the study measured how TCR beta repertoire diversity changes with age. The study analyzed two additional independent replicas of 1 million unique cDNA reads from the same blood draw for two donors, one aged 18 to 30 and one aged 80 or older. Donors were grouped into four age groups: young (average 16 years), middle-aged (around 39), aged (roughly 67) and long-lived (approximately 78). To avoid experimental bias, donors of different ages were randomly spread across the sequencing lanes. The paper's findings and limits, for the study overall: Compared with the aged group, the long-lived group had more naive CD4+ T cells, fewer expanded clones and increased TCR diversity, a pattern suggesting age selection. Because profiling used bulk unsorted PBMCs, naive and antigen-experienced compartments could not be compared conclusively. There was a strong correlation between observed TCR beta diversity and the percentage of naive T cells measured by flow cytometry. Estimates of total diversity based on one million sequenced T cells were regarded as lower bounds and as underestimates. As age increased, observed TCR beta diversity per million T cells dropped in a roughly linear way, and a significant reduction was already evident by age about 40. Because the CMV infection status of the donors was unknown, age-related changes in expanded clonotypes may potentially have been confounded.

In regard to this clonotype: What this receptor recognizes is not known. No much larger clonotype is one base removed from it; base qualities were not supplied.

The 39 donors, aged about 6 to 95 years, were systemically healthy Caucasian individuals from Russia. Each donor gave ten milliliters of peripheral blood, collected into EDTA-treated Vacutainer tubes. PBMCs were isolated by Ficoll-Paque density-gradient centrifugation, with at least 7 million obtained per sample. Trizol reagent was used to extract total RNA from PBMCs, with at least 6 micrograms per sample. The percentages of naive CD45RAhigh/CD27high T cells were determined by flow cytometry on a PBMC aliquot from every donor. Libraries were made using 5' RACE. Sequenced on an Illumina HiSeq 2500. A second PCR of roughly 7 to 11 cycles was performed with a sample-barcoded 5' primer and a J-beta primer mix. A unique molecular identifier was introduced onto each TCR beta cDNA molecule by a template-switch 5' adaptor carrying 12 random nucleotides. Each sample yielded at least 3 million CDR3-containing paired-end reads. All of the RNA was converted into first-strand cDNA using the Mint cDNA synthesis kit, with a TRBC-specific oligonucleotide serving as the primer. Following uracil-DNA glycosylase treatment, a first 18-cycle PCR with universal primers M1SS and BC2_uni_R was performed on all cDNA. The paper's data handling went like this. Normalization of each sample was performed by random selection of 1 million high-quality reads, each carrying a distinct molecular identifier. Instead of being binned into consensus sequences, reads that shared molecular identifiers were thrown out. CDR3 identification, clonotype clustering and error correction used MiTCR with a Q25 quality threshold and the strictest error-elimination algorithm. Lower-bound total TCR beta diversity was estimated with a nonparametric unseen species model using Euler transformation. TCRdb cleaned the public reads at Q25 with fastp, built clones with MiXCR and kept in-frame beta chains. Entries that share a CDR3 protein sequence are merged under the most common genes and DNA. The V and J calls shown here were made by TCRdb, not taken from the authors' results. Recorded for this sample are hundreds of thousands of distinct CDR3 sequences; 25% to 35% of them occurred a single time. The ten biggest clones cover around a sixth of the sample.

Sample: blood. This TCR was sampled from a woman of 80 years or more in good health.

The CDR3 amino acid sequence is: CASSLQGIGSYNEQFF. The nucleotide sequence reads as follows: TGTGCCAGCAGTCTTCAGGGTATTGGTTCCTACAATGAGCAGTTCTTC. This chain joins TRBV9 to TRBJ2-1, with TRBD1 perhaps the D gene, on 5 matching bases. The junction carries 16 bases between V and J, which are trimmed by 5 bases and 1 base respectively. As encoded in the germline V gene, CDR1 is SGDLS while CDR2 is YYNGEE. Including cysteine and phenylalanine, the CDR3 has 16 amino acids. The CDR3 DNA has 48 bases and is translated from base 1.